This paragraph reports one TCR beta chain. Sequenced by immunoSEQ multiplex PCR; TCRdb stores in-frame clones only, minus some. The sample has 140,000 to 150,000 clones; more than 70% are singletons. These data originate in a study of T cell responses to AZD1222 COVID-19 vaccine. Trimming took off 3 bases at V and 1 base at J, with 7 bases between the two ends. The CDR3 consists of 13 residues. The germline CDR1 and CDR2 sequences are SGHRS and YFSETQ. This sequence joins TRBV5-1 and TRBJ1-1, with unresolved D. The sequence was obtained from an adult in good health. Sequenced here: peripheral blood, sampled on day 0 of AZD1222 vaccination. Written as DNA, the CDR3 is TGCGCCAGCAGCTACAGAGAGAACACTGAAGCTTTCTTT. It specifies CASSYRENTEAFF.